Listed below are T cell receptor beta chains from one sample, sequenced in a study of Ad26.COV2.S vaccination and SARS-CoV-2 variants. Generated by immunoSEQ multiplex PCR, the TCRdb table keeps only in-frame clones and is missing some. Among a few hundred thousand clones listed, around 91% were seen once. The sample here was peripheral blood, taken in a trial of Ad26.COV2.S vaccine versus placebo. These receptor sequences come from a person aged 18 to 59 who received the Ad26.COV2.S COVID-19 vaccine or a placebo. CDR3s include the opening cysteine and the closing phenylalanine or tryptophan.

j_gene: TRBJ1-6
v_gene: TRBV11-2
CDR3aa: CASSLEPRRAPLHF

j_gene: TRBJ2-1
v_gene: TRBV5-4
CDR3aa: CASSFDSIGEQFF

j_gene: TRBJ2-1
v_gene: TRBV6-6
CDR3aa: CASRPTSGKYNEQFF

j_gene: TRBJ2-7
v_gene: TRBV11-2
CDR3aa: CASSLAGPCPANEQYF

j_gene: TRBJ2-1
v_gene: TRBV6-2/TRBV6-3
CDR3aa: CASSYLGGSSYNEQFF

j_gene: TRBJ1-1
v_gene: TRBV27
CDR3aa: CASGEGRGSEAFF

j_gene: TRBJ2-3
v_gene: TRBV7-9
CDR3aa: CASSLAKTQYF

j_gene: TRBJ2-2
v_gene: TRBV30
CDR3aa: CAWSDGPGELFF

j_gene: TRBJ2-7
v_gene: TRBV5-1
CDR3aa: CASSLGPSDEQYF

j_gene: TRBJ1-3
v_gene: TRBV13
CDR3aa: CASSRRLNTIYF

j_gene: TRBJ2-7
v_gene: TRBV7-9
CDR3aa: CASSLVSGRSYEQYF

j_gene: TRBJ2-7
v_gene: TRBV2
CDR3aa: CASSRDRTSEQYF

j_gene: TRBJ1-6
v_gene: TRBV7-2
CDR3aa: CASSAWTVTNSPLHF

j_gene: TRBJ2-1
v_gene: TRBV5-4
CDR3aa: CASSPGGTANNEQFF

j_gene: TRBJ2-1
v_gene: TRBV30
CDR3aa: CAWSPLQFGNEQFF

j_gene: TRBJ2-1
v_gene: TRBV4-1
CDR3aa: CASSQTLWAAASYNEQFF

j_gene: TRBJ2-7
v_gene: TRBV5-4
CDR3aa: CATQPGQGDYEQYF

j_gene: TRBJ2-3
v_gene: TRBV5-6
CDR3aa: CASSLAMGGTLTDTQYF

j_gene: TRBJ2-3
v_gene: TRBV18
CDR3aa: CASTRQGSVVTDTQYF

j_gene: TRBJ2-5
v_gene: TRBV10-1
CDR3aa: CASSEGGTQETQYF

j_gene: TRBJ2-1
v_gene: TRBV28
CDR3aa: CASSLAPLTSGTRGQFF

j_gene: TRBJ2-3
v_gene: TRBV24-1
CDR3aa: CATSGDRGYTDTQYF

j_gene: TRBJ2-7
v_gene: TRBV27
CDR3aa: CASSSPRGLAGSYEQYF

j_gene: TRBJ2-1
v_gene: TRBV4-1
CDR3aa: CASSQVELAQYNEQFF